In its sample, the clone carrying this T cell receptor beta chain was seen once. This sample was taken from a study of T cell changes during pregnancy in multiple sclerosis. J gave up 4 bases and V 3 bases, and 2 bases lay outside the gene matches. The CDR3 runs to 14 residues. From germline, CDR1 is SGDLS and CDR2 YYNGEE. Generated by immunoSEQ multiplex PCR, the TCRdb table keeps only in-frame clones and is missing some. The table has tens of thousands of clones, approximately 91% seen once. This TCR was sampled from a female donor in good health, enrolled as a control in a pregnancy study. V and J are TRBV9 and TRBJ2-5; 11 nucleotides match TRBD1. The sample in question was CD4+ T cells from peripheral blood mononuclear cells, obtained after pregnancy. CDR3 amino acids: CASSGGQGGETQYF. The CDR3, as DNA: TGTGCCAGCAGCGGGGGACAGGGGGGAGAGACCCAGTACTTC.